What follows is one TCR beta chain and its context. Its antigen is undetermined. CDR1 and CDR2 (germline): LNHDA, SQIVND (reference sequence). CDR3 length: 14 amino acids. The treatment denotes: 15 Gy SBRT to primary tumor, nephrectomy 4 weeks later. Nephrectomy followed 15 Gy stereotactic body radiation by 4 weeks. The sample is drawn from a study of radiation and T cells in renal cell carcinoma. Broader study findings: Top tumor clonotypes rose in blood 2 weeks post-radiation, then contracted.

Profiled with immunoSEQ multiplex PCR; TCRdb holds only in-frame clones, not every one. Among around 16,000 clones listed, 50% were seen once. The chain employs TRBV19 and TRBJ2-7, with TRBD1 matching over 8 bases. The sample in question was tumor tissue, obtained from a patient whose treatment included radiotherapy and nephrectomy. The clonotype comes from a woman in her sixties or seventies with renal cell carcinoma. The CDR3 bases are TGTTCCACCAACGCCGGGACAGGTTCCCACGAGCAGTACTTC. It codes for CSTNAGTGSHEQYF.